This T cell receptor (beta chain) was sequenced in a study of blood T cell repertoires in COVID-19. Clones were sequenced by immunoSEQ multiplex PCR, and TCRdb holds only the in-frame ones, with some missing. This sample has about 240,000 clones, with approximately 86% found just once. V lost 3 bases to trimming and J lost 15 bases, with 16 bases between them. In germline, CDR1 is SGHAT, CDR2 FQNNGV. The CDR3 totals 12 residues. The clonotype comes from a woman in her forties with acute COVID-19. This chain joins TRBV11-2 and TRBJ2-3, with D perhaps TRBD2 (5 bases). The material sequenced was PBMCs or T cells enriched from blood (not recorded which). The CDR3 DNA reads TGTGCCAGCAGCTTGGTGTGGACTGATTCTTATTTT. Its translation is CASSLVWTDSYF.